One and the same sample provided the 27 T cell receptor beta chains below, sequenced in a study of T-cell memory formation after mild COVID-19. TCRdb analysed the 5' RACE reads with MiXCR anew, one entry per CDR3 protein. The repertoire holds about 360,000 distinct CDR3 sequences, approximately 15% seen once, with 20% to 25% in the top ten. Sequences were obtained from PBMCs or a T cell subset sorted from them (not recorded which). The receptors were sampled from a young man who had mild COVID-19 (a few samples of this study predate the infection). Cell type and time point are not known.

The rearrangement joins TRBV7-2 to TRBJ1-3, with D uncertain. The germline CDR1 and CDR2 sequences are SGHTA and FQGNSA. V was cut by 1 base and J by 0 bases, with 7 bases left in between. The CDR3 covers 15 residues. This CDR3 reads CASSLVGNSGNTIYF. Here the CDR3 DNA reads TGTGCCAGCAGCTTAGTAGGGAACTCTGGAAACACCATATATTTT.

The chain recombines TRBV7-2 with TRBJ1-5; perhaps TRBD1 as D (5 bases). V was trimmed by 3 bases and J by 8 bases, leaving 11 bases between them. Germline loops: CDR1 SGHTA, CDR2 FQGNSA. The CDR3 consists of 13 residues. The CDR3 DNA reads TGTGCCAGCAGCTTCAACCGGGACGAGCCCCAGCATTTT. Translated: CASSFNRDEPQHF.

This chain connects TRBV7-9 to TRBJ2-3; D could derive from TRBD1 or TRBD2 (5 bases each). CDR1 is SEHNR, CDR2 FQNEAQ, per germline (reference sequence). Trimming stripped 3 bases from V and 1 base from J, with 8 bases between. The CDR3 totals 14 residues. For the CDR3, the DNA is TGTGCCAGCAGCTTCACGGGGCGCACAGATACGCAGTATTTT. It encodes CASSFTGRTDTQYF. Using reference TRBV7-9 and TRBJ2-3 for the parts outside the CDR3, the full variable domain is DTGVSQNPRHKITKRGQNVTFRCDPISEHNRLYWYRQTLGQGPEFLTYFQNEAQLEKSRLLSDRFSAERPKGSFSTLEIQRTEQGDSAMYLCASSFTGRTDTQYFGPGTRLTVL.

This clonotype has just a few counts. This rearrangement joins TRBV5-1 to TRBJ2-1; 7 bases line up with TRBD2. Unmatched junction bases numbered 5, after V lost 1 base and J lost 4 bases. Per the germline V gene, CDR1 is SGHRS and CDR2 is YFSETQ. The CDR3 contains 15 residues. CDR3 residues: CASSLRGGRYNEQFF. The DNA of the CDR3 is TGCGCCAGCAGCTTGAGAGGCGGGAGATACAATGAGCAGTTCTTC.

V and J are TRBV12-3 or TRBV12-4 and TRBJ2-5; unclear D gene. The CDR3 is 15 amino acids. With 2 bases removed from V and 1 base from J, the gap between germline ends came to 11 bases. CDR3 coding DNA: TGTGCCAGCAGTTTACAGGCACGGGTCCAAGAGACCCAGTACTTC. It is translated as CASSLQARVQETQYF.

This clonotype was detected ten times or more. The V and J genes are TRBV4-3 and TRBJ2-1; 8 nucleotides agree with TRBD1. The CDR3 runs 14 residues. CDR1 and CDR2 from the germline V gene are LGHNA and YSLEER. V lost 3 bases, J lost 5 bases, and 3 bases stayed unmatched. The CDR3, as DNA: TGCGCCAGCAGCCACAGGGGGCTCCACAATGAGCAGTTCTTC. It translates to CASSHRGLHNEQFF.

This clonotype was counted at least ten times. The V gene is TRBV10-3, the J gene TRBJ2-3; no clear D gene. The length of the CDR3 is 14 residues. Germline assignment: CDR1 ENHRY and CDR2 SYGVKD. Between the trimmed V and J ends, which lost 10 bases and 0 bases, there was a span of 14 bases. CDR3 nucleotide sequence: TGTGCCACTAAACCGGGTTTTAGCACAGATACGCAGTATTTT. Protein sequence: CATKPGFSTDTQYF.

This chain uses TRBV20-1 with TRBJ1-1; D call uncertain. V dropped 0 bases and J dropped 5 bases, with 16 bases sitting between them. CDR3 length: 15 amino acids. CDR1 and CDR2 (germline): DFQATT, SNEGSKA (reference sequence). DNA of the CDR3: TGCAGTGCTAGAGAACCACAGAGTGTAGGGACTGAAGCTTTCTTT. This sequence encodes CSAREPQSVGTEAFF.

This rearrangement joins TRBV12-3 or TRBV12-4 to TRBJ1-2; D is unresolved. The CDR3 totals 11 residues. V was clipped by 5 bases and J by 2 bases, with 3 bases between them. Here the CDR3 DNA reads TGTGCCAGCAGTCACAACTATGGCTACACCTTC. It translates to CASSHNYGYTF.

There are a few counts of this clonotype. The V call is TRBV9, the J call TRBJ1-5, with D unclear. Germline CDR1 reads SGDLS; CDR2 reads YYNGEE. Trimming removed 0 bases at V and 5 bases at J, with 6 bases between. The length of the CDR3 is 13 residues. CDR3 loop: CASSVAEYQPQHF. Written as DNA, the CDR3 is TGTGCCAGCAGCGTAGCAGAGTATCAGCCCCAGCATTTT.

The CDR3 bases are TGCAGTGCCGGACAGGGGGCCTATGGCTACACCTTC. Protein product: CSAGQGAYGYTF. The chain has TRBV20-1 and TRBJ1-2; 11 bases line up with TRBD1. V dropped 6 bases and J dropped 4; count of bases not matched to a gene: 1. The CDR3 sequence is 12 residues long. Per germline, CDR1 DFQATT and CDR2 SNEGSKA (reference sequence).

The sample holds a few counts of this clonotype. The DNA for the CDR3 is TGTGCCAGCAGCCGGCCCTATTATTCGGGGGGTGAGCAGTTCTTC. Protein sequence: CASSRPYYSGGEQFF. The V and J genes are TRBV7-2 and TRBJ2-1, with 7 bases fitting TRBD2. The V gene end was trimmed by 5 bases and the J gene end by 9 bases; junction bases not matched to a gene: 13. The CDR3 loop spans 15 amino acids. Germline-derived CDR1 and CDR2 are SGHTA and FQGNSA. The full variable domain, its missing parts supplied by reference TRBV7-2 and TRBJ2-1, is GAGVSQSPSNKVTEKGKDVELRCDPISGHTALYWYRQSLGQGLEFLIYFQGNSAPDKSGLPSDRFSAERTGGSVSTLTIQRTQQEDSAVYLCASSRPYYSGGEQFFGPGTRLTVL.

This clonotype has a handful of counts. J is TRBJ1-4 and V is TRBV12-3 or TRBV12-4; weak D call: TRBD1 (5 bases). The V end was cut by 3 bases, the J end by 3 bases, with 8 bases between. The CDR3 is made up of 14 amino acids. CDR3 sequence reads: CASSFQGSNEKLFF. The CDR3 DNA sequence: TGTGCCAGCAGTTTTCAGGGTTCTAATGAAAAACTGTTTTTT.

This clonotype was counted between two and nine times. J is TRBJ2-3 and V is TRBV4-1; 9 nucleotides align to TRBD1. This CDR3 contains 16 residues. Per germline, CDR1 MGHRA and CDR2 YSYEKL. The junction had 3 bases not matched to a gene; V was cut back by 1 base and J by 1 base. The DNA for the CDR3 is TGCGCCAGCAGCCAAGTTAGGACAGGGGGCACAGATACGCAGTATTTT. As protein: CASSQVRTGGTDTQYF.

The chain links TRBV6-5 to TRBJ2-7; 8 nucleotides match TRBD1. The J segment lost 2 bases and the V segment lost 2 bases, leaving 5 bases of the junction unmatched. The CDR3 runs to 15 residues. CDR1 is MNHEY, CDR2 SVGAGI, per germline. This CDR3 reads CASSYTGQGPYEQYF. As DNA, the CDR3 is TGTGCCAGCAGTTACACCGGACAGGGACCCTACGAGCAGTACTTC.

CDR3 sequence (DNA): TGTGCCAGACGACCGGGGACCCAGTACTTC. Protein: CARRPGTQYF. The chain links TRBV12-3 or TRBV12-4 to TRBJ2-5; D gene unclear. This CDR3 is built from 10 residues. The V end was cut by 9 bases, the J end by 7 bases, with 9 bases between.

The chain joins TRBV7-2 to TRBJ2-3, with D maybe TRBD2 (6 bases). There are 17 residues in the CDR3. From germline, CDR1 is SGHTA and CDR2 FQGNSA. V was pared by 1 base and J by 0 bases, with 14 bases between. CDR3 protein: CASSLEFGRGSTDTQYF. DNA of the CDR3: TGTGCCAGCAGCTTAGAGTTCGGACGGGGGAGCACAGATACGCAGTATTTT.

The chain combines TRBV7-2 with TRBJ2-2; 7 positions agree with TRBD2. Per germline, CDR1 SGHTA and CDR2 FQGNSA. The CDR3 consists of 14 residues. V lost 8 bases, J lost 7 bases, and 10 bases stayed unmatched. For the CDR3, the DNA is TGTGCCAGCGGGCGGGGGTATCAGGGCGGGGAGCTGTTTTTT. Translated: CASGRGYQGGELFF.

Only a few counts were recorded for this clonotype. The gene calls are TRBV12-3 or TRBV12-4 and TRBJ1-2, with TRBD1 as a possible D gene (6 bases). V dropped 1 base and J dropped 6 bases, with 12 bases sitting between them. The CDR3 consists of 14 residues. CDR3 coding DNA: TGTGCCAGCAGTTTAGTGGGGGGCGAGGATGGCTACACCTTC. Its protein is CASSLVGGEDGYTF.

This clonotype was seen just once. V and J are TRBV28 and TRBJ2-5; TRBD2 agrees at 7 bases. V lost 6 bases, J lost 5 bases, and 9 bases stayed unmatched. Per the germline V gene, CDR1 is MDHEN and CDR2 is SYDVKM. The CDR3 sequence is 14 residues long. The CDR3 loop is CASRNLAAVETQYF. In DNA, the CDR3 is TGTGCCAGCAGGAATCTAGCGGCCGTGGAGACCCAGTACTTC.

There are a few counts of this clonotype. The genes are TRBV2 and TRBJ1-2; 8 bases are a match to TRBD1. The junction had 17 bases not matched to a gene; V was cut back by 9 bases and J by 5 bases. The CDR3 sequence is 16 residues long. The germline V gene encodes CDR1 SNHLY and CDR2 FYNNEI. CDR3 nucleotides: TGTGCCAGTGGGAGGGCGGGACAGGCGTTCTTGTATGGCTACACCTTC. It translates to CASGRAGQAFLYGYTF.

This clonotype was seen ten or more times. The rearrangement joins TRBV20-1 to TRBJ1-1; no clear D. Trimming took 2 bases from V and 0 from J, leaving 10 bases between them. Germline CDR1 DFQATT, CDR2 SNEGSKA (reference sequence). The CDR3 is 14 residues long. CDR3 sequence reads: CSARTPGMNTEAFF. The CDR3 nucleotides are TGCAGTGCTAGAACCCCGGGGATGAACACTGAAGCTTTCTTT.

This clonotype was recorded a few times. The rearrangement uses TRBV12-3 or TRBV12-4 and TRBJ2-1; either TRBD1 or TRBD2 may supply D (5 bases each). Trimming shortened V by 8 bases and J by 6 bases, and 14 bases separated the two germline ends. This CDR3 comprises 13 residues. The CDR3 DNA sequence: TGTGCCAGCGCATTCCGGGACGGCAATGAGCAGTTCTTC. It translates to CASAFRDGNEQFF.

V is TRBV6-5 and J is TRBJ2-7; D may be TRBD2 (5 bases). Germline V gives CDR1 MNHEY, CDR2 SVGAGI. The CDR3 is 13 residues long. Trimming left V 6 bases short and J 3 bases short, with 12 bases between. The CDR3 DNA reads TGTGCCAGCAGACGAGAACGGGACTACGAGCAGTACTTC. Its protein product is CASRRERDYEQYF.

J is TRBJ1-2 and V is TRBV19, with D perhaps matching TRBD1 (6 bases). The CDR3 has 14 amino acids. Germline assignment: CDR1 LNHDA and CDR2 SQIVND (reference sequence). The V end was cut by 9 bases, the J end by 4 bases, with 18 bases between. The CDR3, as DNA: TGTGCCAGCTTCCCCGGGACAAAATTCTATGGCTACACCTTC. Translation gives CASFPGTKFYGYTF.

This clonotype was seen many times. The rearrangement joins TRBV5-1 to TRBJ2-5, with TRBD2 identical over 14 bases. This CDR3 region has 15 residues. Germline CDR1 reads SGHRS; CDR2 reads YFSETQ. V trimming: 4 bases; J trimming: 3 bases; junction bases outside the gene matches: 2. The CDR3 DNA reads TGCGCCAGCAGCGTGGGACTAGCGGGGGAAGAGACCCAGTACTTC. Translated, it gives CASSVGLAGEETQYF.

The rearrangement uses TRBV5-6 and TRBJ1-2; D is unresolved. V shed 4 bases and J shed 5 bases, with 27 bases lying between them. Germline-derived CDR1 and CDR2 are SGHDT and YYEEEE. This CDR3 has 18 amino acids. The CDR3 DNA follows: TGTGCCAGCAGCGTGGTAGTAGAGGGCCCCTCACTACGATATGGCTACACCTTC. As protein: CASSVVVEGPSLRYGYTF.